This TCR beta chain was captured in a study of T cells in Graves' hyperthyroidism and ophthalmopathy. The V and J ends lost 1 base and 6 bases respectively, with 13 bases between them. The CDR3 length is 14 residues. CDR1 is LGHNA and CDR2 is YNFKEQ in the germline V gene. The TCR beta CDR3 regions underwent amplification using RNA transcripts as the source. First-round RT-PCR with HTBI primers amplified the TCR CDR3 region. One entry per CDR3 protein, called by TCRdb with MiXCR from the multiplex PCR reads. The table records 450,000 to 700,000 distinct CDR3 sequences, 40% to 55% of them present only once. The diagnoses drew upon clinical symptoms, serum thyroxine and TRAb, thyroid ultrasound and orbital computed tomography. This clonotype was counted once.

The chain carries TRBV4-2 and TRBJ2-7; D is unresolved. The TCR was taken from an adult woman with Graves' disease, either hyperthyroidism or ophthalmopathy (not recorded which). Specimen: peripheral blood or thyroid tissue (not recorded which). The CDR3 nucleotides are TGTGCCAGCAGCCAAGGTGGGTCTTTGGCCGAGCAGTACTTC. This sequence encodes CASSQGGSLAEQYF.